A selection of T cell receptor beta chains follows, all from one sample in a study of control samples from healthy donors and cancer patients. The protocol was immunoSEQ multiplex PCR, while the TCRdb copy is restricted to in-frame clones and leaves out a portion. The data contain 120,000 to 150,000 clones, 90% to 95% of them singletons. Source material: blood. Every receptor here comes from a man aged 40-50 years in good health. Each CDR3 is given with its conserved first and last residue. D genes are given only for firm matches. For some rows the clone size is stated as once, few or many, or as a class when expanded; others skip it.

clone_size,v_call,j_call,d_call,cdr3_nt,cdr3_aa
-,TRBV9,TRBJ1-4,-,TGTGCCAGCAGCGGGAGCCCTAAGGGTGAAAAACTGTTTTTT,CASSGSPKGEKLFF
-,TRBV2,TRBJ2-7,-,TGTGCCAGCAGTCCGTACCCTCTACCTCCCTACGAGCAGTACTTC,CASSPYPLPPYEQYF
-,TRBV7-8,TRBJ1-4,TRBD1,TGTGCCAGCAGCTTCGGGTTCGGCAAAGACCTCCGGGACAGAGGCGAAAAACTGTTTTTT,CASSFGFGKDLRDRGEKLFF
-,TRBV25-1,TRBJ1-4,TRBD1,TGTGCCAGCGGTACAGGGGGCGTTGGTGAAAAACTGTTTTTT,CASGTGGVGEKLFF
-,TRBV5-6,TRBJ2-1,TRBD2,TGTGCCAGCAGCCGAGGGACTATTGAGCAGTTCTTC,CASSRGTIEQFF
-,TRBV6-6,TRBJ1-2,-,TGTGCCAGCAGTGACAGCTCTTGGGTTGGCTACACCTTC,CASSDSSWVGYTF
-,TRBV4-1,TRBJ2-3,-,TGCGCCAGCAGCCAAGTAGGCACACTAGATACGCAGTATTTT,CASSQVGTLDTQYF
-,TRBV5-6,TRBJ1-5,-,TGTGCCAGCAGCTTGGCCCAGGGGCAGCCCCAGCATTTT,CASSLAQGQPQHF
once,TRBV5-6,TRBJ1-1,-,TGTGCCAGCAGCTCGTCCGGGTGGAACACTGAAGCTTTCTTT,CASSSSGWNTEAFF
-,TRBV10-3,TRBJ1-1,-,TGTGCCATCAGTGAGACGACAGCAAACACTGAAGCTTTCTTT,CAISETTANTEAFF
-,TRBV19,TRBJ2-2,TRBD1,TGTGCCAGTAGTATACCCGGACAGGGAACCGGGGAGCTGTTTTTT,CASSIPGQGTGELFF
-,TRBV5-1,TRBJ1-2,TRBD1,TGCGCCAGCAGCGCTGGGACAGGGGATTCAATTGGCTACACCTTC,CASSAGTGDSIGYTF
-,TRBV2,TRBJ2-4,-,TGTGCCAGCAGTAAGACCTCGACCCAACACATTCAGTACTTC,CASSKTSTQHIQYF
-,TRBV7-9,TRBJ1-4,-,TGTGCCAGCAATCCCGGGACAAGTTTTATTGCAACTAATGAAAAACTGTTTTTT,CASNPGTSFIATNEKLFF
-,TRBV7-6,TRBJ2-1,-,TGTGCCAGCAGTTTAACTAGTTTCAATGAGCAGTTCTTC,CASSLTSFNEQFF
-,TRBV30,TRBJ1-5,-,TGTGCCTGGAGTGAAGGGGTATGGCCCCAGCATTTT,CAWSEGVWPQHF
-,TRBV27,TRBJ1-2,TRBD1,TGTGCCAGCAGTTCTGACCGGACAGGGCACTATGGCTACACCTTC,CASSSDRTGHYGYTF
once,TRBV27,TRBJ2-7,-,TGTGCCAGCAGCTTTAAACCGAATCCCTCCTACGAGCAGTACTTC,CASSFKPNPSYEQYF
-,TRBV5-6,TRBJ1-1,-,TGTGCCAGCAGCTTCACGGGGAGCACTGAAGCTTTCTTT,CASSFTGSTEAFF
-,TRBV11-1,TRBJ2-6,-,TGTGCCAGCAGCTTATTCCCGTCTGGGGCCAACGTCCTGACTTTC,CASSLFPSGANVLTF
-,TRBV29-1,TRBJ1-2,-,TGCAGCGTTGGTCAAAGCGCGGGCTACACCTTC,CSVGQSAGYTF
-,TRBV6-4,TRBJ2-5,-,TGTGCCAGCAGTGACGTGGCTCCCGAGACCCAGTACTTC,CASSDVAPETQYF
-,TRBV5-1,TRBJ2-7,TRBD1,TGCGCCAGTAAAACTTCACAGGGGCTTCTAGGCGAGCAGTACTTC,CASKTSQGLLGEQYF
-,TRBV7-6,TRBJ1-4,TRBD1,TGTGCCAGCAGCTTAGGTCAAGGGACAGGGGGTGAAAAACTGTTTTTT,CASSLGQGTGGEKLFF
few,TRBV18,TRBJ2-1,-,TGTGCCAGCTCACGAACAGGCGGTTCACCATTCAATGAGCAGTTCTTC,CASSRTGGSPFNEQFF
-,TRBV28,TRBJ2-1,-,TGTGCCAGCAGAACGACAGGATACAATGAGCAGTTCTTC,CASRTTGYNEQFF
-,TRBV10-3,TRBJ2-2,-,TGTGCCATCAGTACCCAGGGACAGAACACCGGGGAGCTGTTTTTT,CAISTQGQNTGELFF
-,TRBV19,TRBJ1-5,-,TGTGCCAGTATCCCCACCCGCGCAGGTAACAATCAGCCCCAGCATTTT,CASIPTRAGNNQPQHF
-,TRBV27,TRBJ1-1,TRBD1,TGTGCCAGCAGTTTATACGCAGGGGGCAACACTGAAGCTTTCTTT,CASSLYAGGNTEAFF
-,TRBV6-5,TRBJ1-6,-,TGTGCCAGCAGTTACTCGCAGGGTCATAATTCACCCCTCCACTTT,CASSYSQGHNSPLHF
-,TRBV27,TRBJ2-7,-,TGTGCCAGCAGTTTAGAGGTCCCGCCGGCGGAGCAGTACTTC,CASSLEVPPAEQYF
-,TRBV29-1,TRBJ2-2,TRBD2,TGCAGCGTTGAAGAAGGAAGCGGGAGGGCCTTTAGCGGGGAGCTGTTTTTT,CSVEEGSGRAFSGELFF
-,TRBV4-3,TRBJ2-5,-,TGCGCCAGCAGCCAATCAGGCCCTCGGGAGACCCAGTACTTC,CASSQSGPRETQYF
-,TRBV6-6,TRBJ2-7,TRBD2,TGTGCCAGCAGTCCCTATGGAGGGACTAGCGGGGGCTCCTACGAGCAGTACTTC,CASSPYGGTSGGSYEQYF
-,TRBV7-9,TRBJ2-7,TRBD1,TGTGCCAGCAGCCCTCGGACAGGGGGTTATTACGAGCAGTACTTC,CASSPRTGGYYEQYF
-,TRBV3-1/TRBV3-2,TRBJ1-1,-,TGTGCCAGCAGCCAAGTTTTCAGGGGCACTGAAGCTTTCTTT,CASSQVFRGTEAFF
-,TRBV5-1,TRBJ1-1,-,TGCGCCAGCAAAGGGGGGTCATCCTGGTTCTTT,CASKGGSSWFF
once,TRBV29-1,TRBJ2-7,-,TGCAGCGCCCGAACTGACTACGAGCAGTACTTC,CSARTDYEQYF
-,TRBV6-5,TRBJ1-2,-,TGTGCCAGCAGTTACAAAGCAGGAGTGTATGGCTACACCTTC,CASSYKAGVYGYTF
-,TRBV28,TRBJ2-2,TRBD2,TGTGCCAGCAGCGGGAGGGCCCCCGGGGAGCTGTTTTTT,CASSGRAPGELFF
-,TRBV10-2,TRBJ1-5,-,TGCGCCAGCAGTGATACAGGACGGAGCAATCAGCCCCAGCATTTT,CASSDTGRSNQPQHF
-,TRBV15,TRBJ2-5,-,TGTGCCACCAGCGCAGACGGGACCTCCAAAGAGACCCAGTACTTC,CATSADGTSKETQYF
-,TRBV7-9,TRBJ1-1,TRBD1,TGTGCCAGCCGACACTGGGACAGGGCTTTGAACACTGAAGCTTTCTTT,CASRHWDRALNTEAFF
-,TRBV5-1,TRBJ2-3,TRBD2,TGCGCCAGCAGCTTGGCCTTGAGCGGGAGGGCCGCAGATACGCAGTATTTT,CASSLALSGRAADTQYF
-,TRBV20-1,TRBJ1-1,-,TGCAGTGCTAGTAAGTCAGGACAGCCGAACACTGAAGCTTTCTTT,CSASKSGQPNTEAFF
-,TRBV3-1/TRBV3-2,TRBJ2-4,TRBD2,TGTGCCAGCAGCCAAAGTGCGGGAGGGCCGGACATTCAGTACTTC,CASSQSAGGPDIQYF
-,TRBV7-8,TRBJ1-5,TRBD1,TGTGCCAGCAGCTCACAGGGGATAAGCAATCAGCCCCAGCATTTT,CASSSQGISNQPQHF
once,TRBV29-1,TRBJ1-5,-,TGCAGCGTGGGGGGGGACCAGCCCCAGCATTTT,CSVGGDQPQHF
-,TRBV28,TRBJ2-5,-,TGTGCCAGCAGTTTATTTGAGGGCGGGCAAGAGACCCAGTACTTC,CASSLFEGGQETQYF
-,TRBV10-3,TRBJ1-2,-,TGTGCCATCAGTGAGTCCATTAAGGGAGTGAACTATGGCTACACCTTC,CAISESIKGVNYGYTF
-,TRBV28,TRBJ2-3,-,TGTGCCAGCAAACCGGTGGGGTCTAGCACAGATACGCAGTATTTT,CASKPVGSSTDTQYF
-,TRBV27,TRBJ2-7,TRBD1,TGTGCCAGCAGTTTAAGGACAGGCGGCTCCTACGAGCAGTACTTC,CASSLRTGGSYEQYF
-,TRBV7-9,TRBJ2-5,-,TGTGCCAGCAGCTTAGTTCCCGGTACCCAGTACTTC,CASSLVPGTQYF
-,TRBV5-1,TRBJ1-3,-,TGCGCCAGCAGCTTGGAGTCCTCTGGAAACACCATATATTTT,CASSLESSGNTIYF